These 6 T cell receptor beta chains originate from one sample sequenced in a study of monozygotic twins with inflammatory bowel disease. TCRdb re-called the 5' RACE reads, yielding one record per CDR3 amino acid sequence without DNA. The sample totals a few hundred thousand distinct CDR3 sequences. The sample was blood. The receptors here all came from a human donor with ulcerative colitis or Crohn's disease, or a healthy co-twin of an affected twin (not recorded which).

This rearrangement joins TRBV20-1 to TRBJ2-1; TCRdb picks TRBD2, but there is no DNA to check that call. CDR3 length equals 15 residues. Germline CDR1 and CDR2: DFQATT and SNEGSKA (reference sequence). CDR3 region: CSALGAGGHYNEQFF.

This chain connects TRBV15 to TRBJ2-1; TCRdb's D call of TRBD1 is untestable without DNA. Germline assignment: CDR1 LNHNV and CDR2 YYDKDF (reference sequence). This CDR3 is built from 17 residues. Here the CDR3 reads CATQIPGPQSSYNEQFF.

V and J are TRBV18 and TRBJ2-2. Germline V gene data show CDR1 as KGHSH and CDR2 as LQKENI. This CDR3 is 15 amino acids long. CDR3 region: CASSPPVAGAGELFF.

The chain employs TRBV29-1 and TRBJ1-2; as DNA is missing, the TRBD1 call by TCRdb cannot be tested. Looked up from germline, CDR1 is SQVTM and CDR2 is ANQGSEA. The length of the CDR3 is 14 residues. The CDR3 sequence is CSANRAGGNYGYTF. Using reference TRBV29-1 and TRBJ1-2 for the parts outside the CDR3, the full variable domain is SAVISQKPSRDICQRGTSLTIQCQVDSQVTMMFWYRQQPGQSLTLIATANQGSEATYESGFVIDKFPISRPNLTFSTLTVSNMSPEDSSIYLCSANRAGGNYGYTFGSGTRLTVV.

This chain uses TRBV20-1 with TRBJ2-3; TCRdb returns TRBD2, unconfirmable since there is no DNA. From germline, CDR1 is DFQATT and CDR2 SNEGSKA (reference sequence). This CDR3 comprises 13 residues. CDR3 loop: CSAREGGDDTQYF.

The chain is built from TRBV24-1 and TRBJ2-1; the D gene TCRdb calls, TRBD2, cannot be checked with no DNA. CDR1 KGHDR and CDR2 SFDVKD come from the germline V gene. The CDR3 totals 16 residues. This CDR3 is CATSDWAASSYNEQFF.